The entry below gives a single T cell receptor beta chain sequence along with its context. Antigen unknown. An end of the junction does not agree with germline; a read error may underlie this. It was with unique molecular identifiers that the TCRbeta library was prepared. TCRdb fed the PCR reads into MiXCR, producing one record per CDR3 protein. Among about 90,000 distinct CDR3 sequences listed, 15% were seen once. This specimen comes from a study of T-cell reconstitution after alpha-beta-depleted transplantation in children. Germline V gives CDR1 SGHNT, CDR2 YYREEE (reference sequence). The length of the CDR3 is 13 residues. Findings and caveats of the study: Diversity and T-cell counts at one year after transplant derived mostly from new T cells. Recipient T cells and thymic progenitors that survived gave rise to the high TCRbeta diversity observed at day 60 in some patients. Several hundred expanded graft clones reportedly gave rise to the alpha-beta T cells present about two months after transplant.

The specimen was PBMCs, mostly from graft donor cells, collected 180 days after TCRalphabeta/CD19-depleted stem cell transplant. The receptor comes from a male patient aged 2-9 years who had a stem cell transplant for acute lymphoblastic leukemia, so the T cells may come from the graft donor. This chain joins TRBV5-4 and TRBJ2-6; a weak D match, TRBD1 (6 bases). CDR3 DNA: TGTGCCGGCAGGGGCTCTGGGGCCAACGTCCTGACTTTC. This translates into CAGRGSGANVLTF. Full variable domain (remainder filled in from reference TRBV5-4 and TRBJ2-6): ETGVTQSPTHLIKTRGQQVTLRCSSQSGHNTVSWYQQALGQGPQFIFQYYREEENGRGNFPPRFSGLQFPNYSSELNVNALELDDSALYLCAGRGSGANVLTFGAGSRLTVL.